This T cell receptor (beta chain) was observed in a study of breast tumors, draining lymph nodes, adjacent tissues. On this clonotype itself: The antigen remains unidentified.

TCRdb passed the multiplex PCR reads through MiXCR, listing each CDR3 protein once. The data contain 150,000 to 200,000 distinct CDR3 sequences, 33% of them singletons. General study results and limits: Tumors had less TCR diversity than lymph nodes, more than nontumor tissue. Luminal-like breast cancer showed significantly greater tumor-nontumor repertoire similarity than basal-like breast cancer did. The lymph node origin of tumor T cells was framed as consistent with a hypothesis, not demonstrated.

The lymph nodes were axillary draining lymph nodes from breast cancer patients. Material for sequencing was axillary lymph node tissue. This clonotype originated in a female donor with breast cancer. Some clones in this sample may be carry-over from other donors' samples.

The CDR3 loop is CASSFGGPSKKLFF. The CDR3 bases are TGTGCCAGCAGCTTTGGGGGGCCCTCTAAAAAACTGTTTTTT. The chain carries TRBV11-2 and TRBJ1-4; possible D gene TRBD1, 6 bases. Between the trimmed V and J ends, which lost 3 bases and 9 bases, there was a span of 14 bases. The germline V gene has CDR1 SGHAT and CDR2 FQNNGV. The CDR3 is 14 amino acids.